One TCR beta chain is described in this entry. An end of the junction does not agree with germline; a read error may underlie this. Other DNA sequences in the sample encode the same CDR3. These data originate in a study of OX40 agonist ivuxolimab in advanced cancers. About the study: Patients with prior anti-PD-1, anti-PD-L1 or anti-CTLA-4 therapy were eligible; approximately 37% had some. Among those treated, three patients had partial responses, one with hepatocellular carcinoma and two with cutaneous melanoma.

The CDR3 is 16 amino acids. CDR1 is MNHNY and CDR2 is SVGAGI in the germline V gene (reference sequence). TCRdb's table, derived via immunoSEQ multiplex PCR, lists solely in-frame clones and lacks some. Of over 45,000 clones detected, 80% to 85% appear once; the ten largest clones hold about 0.65%. This sequence was found in an adult with an advanced solid tumor such as melanoma, head and neck, liver or kidney cancer. This chain links TRBV6-6 with TRBJ1-1; no firm D call. The sample consisted of CD4+ or CD8+ T cells sorted from blood, taken in a trial of the OX40 agonist ivuxolimab. The chain's CDR3 is CASRGGSIGTNTEAFF. The CDR3 nucleotides are TGTGCCAGCAGGGGAGGTAGTATCGGTACTAACACTGAAGCCTTCTTT.